These T cell receptor beta chains were read from a single sample in a study of T cell repertoires in cytomegalovirus infection. TCRdb called the reads again in MiXCR, with one record for every CDR3 protein. The data show hundreds of thousands of distinct CDR3 sequences, 15% to 20% seen once. Material for sequencing was PBMCs. These TCRs come from a human donor in good health (CMV status not recorded). Some clones in this sample may be carry-over from other donors' samples. Each CDR3 is given with its conserved first and last residue. A D gene is named only where the DNA matches it firmly. Not all rows give a size; the values are once, few, many and, for expanded clones, a class.

TRBV25-1,many,TRBD2,TRBJ2-1,CASSDPGLAGGNEQFF,TGTGCCAGCAGTGACCCGGGACTAGCGGGAGGGAATGAGCAGTTCTTC
TRBV7-2,.,TRBD1,TRBJ2-1,CASRFGQGDEQFF,TGTGCCAGCAGATTCGGACAGGGCGATGAGCAGTTCTTC
TRBV2,many,TRBD2,TRBJ2-1,CASSELPGLAVYNEQFF,TGTGCCAGCAGTGAACTCCCGGGACTAGCGGTGTACAATGAGCAGTTCTTC
TRBV7-2,many,.,TRBJ1-1,CASRLQVNTEAFF,TGTGCCAGCAGGCTACAGGTGAACACTGAAGCTTTCTTT
TRBV5-1,.,.,TRBJ2-1,CASRVDTTPYNEQFF,TGCGCCAGCAGAGTCGACACCACACCCTACAATGAGCAGTTCTTC
TRBV12-3/TRBV12-4,many,.,TRBJ1-2,CASSYLPGTKEYGYTF,TGTGCCAGCAGTTATCTACCAGGGACGAAAGAGTATGGCTACACCTTC
TRBV5-4,few,.,TRBJ2-3,CASSFNYARASADTQYF,TGTGCCAGCAGCTTTAATTACGCCAGGGCGAGCGCAGATACGCAGTATTTT
TRBV5-4,few,.,TRBJ1-2,CASSLKVSNSDGYTF,TGTGCCAGCAGCTTGAAAGTCTCCAACAGTGATGGCTACACCTTC
TRBV11-2,.,.,TRBJ2-1,CASRWPGGSYNEQFF,TGTGCCAGCAGATGGCCCGGGGGCTCCTACAATGAGCAGTTCTTC
TRBV7-2,many,.,TRBJ1-5,CASTPGQGLYNQPQHF,TGTGCCAGCACCCCCGGGCAGGGATTGTACAATCAGCCCCAGCATTTT
TRBV15,.,.,TRBJ2-1,CATSVGQHNEQFF,TGTGCCACCAGCGTTGGACAGCACAATGAGCAGTTCTTC
TRBV6-5,.,TRBD2,TRBJ2-5,CASMTSGLYQETQYF,TGTGCCAGCATGACTAGCGGCCTGTACCAAGAGACCCAGTACTTC
TRBV20-1,few,.,TRBJ2-3,CSAPRGGGRPDTQYF,TGCAGTGCTCCAAGAGGGGGGGGGCGCCCAGATACGCAGTATTTT
TRBV10-3,.,.,TRBJ2-1,CAIRQVDEQFF,TGTGCCATCAGGCAAGTCGATGAGCAGTTCTTC
TRBV29-1,.,.,TRBJ2-5,CSVDRGQEETQYF,TGCAGCGTTGATCGAGGGCAGGAAGAGACCCAGTACTTC
TRBV7-9,few,.,TRBJ1-1,CASSTRDRPQAFF,TGTGCCAGCAGCACCCGAGACAGGCCCCAAGCTTTCTTT
TRBV18,.,.,TRBJ2-7,CASSAVSDSYEQYF,TGTGCCAGCTCAGCAGTTAGCGACTCCTACGAGCAGTACTTC
TRBV5-4,many,TRBD1,TRBJ2-2,CASSSNPGTGNTGELFF,TGTGCCAGCAGCTCAAATCCGGGGACAGGGAACACCGGGGAGCTGTTTTTT
TRBV5-1,.,.,TRBJ1-1,CASSLIGVQNTEAFF,TGCGCCAGCAGCTTGATAGGGGTTCAGAACACTGAAGCTTTCTTT
TRBV12-3/TRBV12-4,.,.,TRBJ2-5,CASSQGQREETQYF,TGTGCCAGCAGTCAAGGACAGCGCGAAGAGACCCAGTACTTC
TRBV6-1,many,.,TRBJ1-4,CASRPLTATNEKLFF,TGTGCCAGCAGACCTCTGACAGCAACTAATGAAAAACTGTTTTTT
TRBV7-2,many,TRBD1,TRBJ2-7,CASSFRDRVSGEQYF,TGTGCCAGCAGCTTCCGGGACAGGGTCTCTGGGGAGCAGTACTTC
TRBV6-6,few,.,TRBJ2-7,CATTGAYEQYF,TGTGCCACCACAGGAGCCTACGAGCAGTACTTC
TRBV7-2,many,TRBD2,TRBJ2-1,CASSLESLADPWEEQFF,TGTGCCAGCAGCTTAGAGAGTCTAGCGGACCCCTGGGAGGAGCAGTTCTTC
TRBV7-9,few,.,TRBJ2-7,CASRESSHYEQYF,TGTGCCAGCAGAGAGAGTAGTCACTACGAGCAGTACTTC
TRBV6-5,.,.,TRBJ2-1,CASRSDNHEQFF,TGTGCCAGCAGATCCGACAATCATGAGCAGTTCTTC
TRBV19,.,.,TRBJ2-5,CASSMVGQETQYF,TGTGCCAGTAGTATGGTCGGCCAAGAGACCCAGTACTTC
TRBV7-2,many,TRBD2,TRBJ2-1,CASSPQRGNNEQFF,TGTGCCAGCAGCCCGCAGCGGGGAAACAATGAGCAGTTCTTC
TRBV20-1,.,.,TRBJ1-1,CSAREDRPTEAFF,TGCAGTGCTAGAGAGGATCGGCCGACTGAAGCTTTCTTT
TRBV12-5,many,.,TRBJ1-1,CASGLGGNTEAFF,TGTGCTAGTGGTTTGGGAGGGAACACTGAAGCTTTCTTT
TRBV19,few,TRBD2,TRBJ2-1,CASRTSGSNEQFF,TGTGCCAGTAGGACTAGCGGGAGCAATGAGCAGTTCTTC
TRBV2,few,.,TRBJ2-1,CASSRSYRSYNEQFF,TGTGCCAGCAGCCGATCCTACCGCTCCTACAATGAGCAGTTCTTC
TRBV7-9,many,.,TRBJ2-1,CASSPWSYNEQFF,TGTGCCAGCAGCCCTTGGAGTTACAATGAGCAGTTCTTC
TRBV7-2,many,TRBD2,TRBJ2-1,CASSFQTLAGTEQFF,TGTGCCAGCAGCTTCCAGACGTTAGCGGGAACAGAGCAGTTCTTC
TRBV7-2,many,.,TRBJ2-3,CASSLVGTDTQYF,TGTGCCAGCAGCTTAGTGGGCACAGATACGCAGTATTTT
TRBV20-1,.,TRBD2,TRBJ2-1,CSASRLADYNEQFF,TGCAGTGCTAGCAGACTAGCGGATTACAATGAGCAGTTCTTC
TRBV7-2,many,.,TRBJ2-4,CASSPGGLTLAKNIQYF,TGTGCCAGCAGCCCAGGGGGGCTAACCCTAGCCAAAAACATTCAGTACTTC
TRBV20-1,few,TRBD1,TRBJ1-1,CSARDPTGADTEAFF,TGCAGTGCTAGAGACCCGACAGGGGCGGACACTGAAGCTTTCTTT
TRBV20-1,few,.,TRBJ2-7,CSARVQGSIYEQYF,TGCAGTGCTAGAGTCCAGGGATCTATATACGAGCAGTACTTC
TRBV6-5,.,TRBD1,TRBJ1-1,CASSNRGHTEAFF,TGTGCCAGCAGTAACAGGGGCCACACTGAAGCTTTCTTT
TRBV20-1,once,TRBD1,TRBJ2-7,CSARATGTAGAGEQYF,TGCAGTGCTAGAGCGACAGGGACAGCCGGTGCGGGCGAGCAGTACTTC
TRBV7-2,.,.,TRBJ2-5,CASSLVLGQTQYF,TGTGCCAGCAGCTTAGTCTTAGGGCAGACCCAGTACTTC
TRBV18,.,.,TRBJ1-1,CASSPITLGGLNTEAFF,TGTGCCAGCTCACCGATAACGTTAGGGGGACTGAACACTGAAGCTTTCTTT
TRBV6-2/TRBV6-3,many,.,TRBJ2-5,CASMGVRVAWGTQYF,TGTGCCAGCATGGGGGTCAGAGTAGCATGGGGGACCCAGTACTTC
TRBV28,few,.,TRBJ2-7,CASSFWGEQYF,TGTGCCAGCAGTTTTTGGGGCGAGCAGTACTTC
TRBV7-9,many,.,TRBJ2-3,CASDAGTDTQYF,TGTGCCAGCGATGCAGGGACAGATACGCAGTATTTT
TRBV6-2/TRBV6-3,.,TRBD1,TRBJ1-5,CASRDRNLRQPQHF,TGTGCCAGCAGGGACAGGAATCTGCGTCAGCCCCAGCATTTT
TRBV6-2/TRBV6-3,few,.,TRBJ1-2,CASRRQNEFYGYTF,TGTGCCAGCAGGAGACAGAACGAGTTCTATGGCTACACCTTC
TRBV6-2/TRBV6-3,.,TRBD1,TRBJ1-5,CASSSGQAGGNQPQHF,TGTGCCAGCAGCTCGGGACAGGCGGGAGGCAATCAGCCCCAGCATTTT
TRBV7-9,many,.,TRBJ2-2,CASSLKDTGELFF,TGTGCCAGCAGCTTAAAAGACACCGGGGAGCTGTTTTTT
TRBV20-1,few,TRBD2,TRBJ2-1,CSARGLGRGAYNEQFF,TGCAGTGCTAGAGGCCTGGGGCGGGGGGCCTACAATGAGCAGTTCTTC
TRBV7-8,many,.,TRBJ2-6,CASSLVGGFGANVLTF,TGTGCCAGCAGCTTAGTAGGTGGCTTTGGGGCCAACGTCCTGACTTTC
TRBV6-5,.,.,TRBJ2-5,CASSRKRQETQYF,TGTGCCAGCAGTCGCAAACGCCAAGAGACCCAGTACTTC
TRBV6-6,.,TRBD1,TRBJ2-7,CASRMTGGAYEQYF,TGTGCCAGCAGGATGACAGGGGGCGCCTACGAGCAGTACTTC
TRBV11-2,many,TRBD1,TRBJ2-5,CASSSLGTGGETQYF,TGTGCCAGCAGCTCCCTCGGGACAGGAGGGGAGACCCAGTACTTC
TRBV19,few,TRBD1,TRBJ1-2,CASSEWDRGIGGYTF,TGTGCCAGTAGTGAATGGGACAGGGGTATTGGAGGCTACACCTTC
TRBV14,.,.,TRBJ2-5,CASSQDRDSETQYF,TGTGCCAGCAGCCAGGATAGGGATTCGGAGACCCAGTACTTC